This T cell receptor (beta chain) was sequenced for a study of shared clonotypes between healthy human individuals. Germline CDR1 and CDR2: MDHEN and SYDVKM. The CDR3 extends over 14 amino acids. The V end was cut by 5 bases, the J end by 2 bases, with 13 bases between. The table came from immunoSEQ multiplex PCR; TCRdb's copy has only in-frame clones and leaves some out. The repertoire includes millions of clones, over 85% of them detected once, and 0.35% to 0.5% sits in the top ten. V gene TRBV28 combines with J gene TRBJ2-7; D is uncertain. Sequenced input: naive CD4+ T cells from PBMCs. Sample subset: CD45RA+ positively selected. The TCR sequence derives from a man younger than 35 in good health. Some clones in this sample may be carry-over from other donors' samples. The CDR3 loop reads CASSPATLAYEQYF. The CDR3, as DNA: TGTGCCAGCAGTCCTGCTACCCTTGCCTACGAGCAGTACTTC.